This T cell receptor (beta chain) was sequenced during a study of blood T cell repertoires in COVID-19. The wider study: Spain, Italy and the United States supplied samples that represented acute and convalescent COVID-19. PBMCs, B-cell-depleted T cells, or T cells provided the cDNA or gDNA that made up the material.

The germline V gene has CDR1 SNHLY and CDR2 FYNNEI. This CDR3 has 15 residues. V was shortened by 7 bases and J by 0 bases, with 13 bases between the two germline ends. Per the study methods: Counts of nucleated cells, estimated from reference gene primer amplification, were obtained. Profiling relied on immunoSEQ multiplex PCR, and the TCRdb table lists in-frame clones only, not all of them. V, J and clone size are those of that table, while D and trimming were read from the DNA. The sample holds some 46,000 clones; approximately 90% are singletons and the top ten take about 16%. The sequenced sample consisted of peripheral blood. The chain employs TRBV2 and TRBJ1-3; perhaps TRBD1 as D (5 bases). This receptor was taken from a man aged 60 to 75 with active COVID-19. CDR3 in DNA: TGTGCCAGCAATCGGGGGACGAGCTCTGGAAACACCATATATTTT. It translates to CASNRGTSSGNTIYF.